The TCR beta chain described here comes from a study of sequential checkpoint blockade in melanoma. The overall study: First-line arms were nivolumab then ipilimumab, or the reverse, randomized 1:1. Twenty-two patients had tumor biopsies before treatment and at week 13.

The V end lost 8 bases, the J end lost 6 bases, and 16 bases lay between the germline ends. Germline lookup yields CDR1 MNHGY and CDR2 SAAAGT. The CDR3 sequence is 13 residues long. Method: immunoSEQ multiplex PCR; TCRdb's copy keeps in-frame clones and lacks some. Among about 3,300 clones listed, 24% were seen once. Treatment meaning: randomized to nivolumab then ipilimumab (arm A) or the reverse (arm B). This clone is categorized as large. The clonotype comes from a human donor with melanoma. The sample was tumor tissue (inferred from file names), taken from a patient given nivolumab and ipilimumab in sequence. This sequence joins TRBV6-8 and TRBJ1-1; a weak D match, TRBD1 (5 bases). The DNA for the CDR3 is TGTGCCAGCTCAGGGATGGGGGACCCTGAAGCTTTCTTT. This codes for CASSGMGDPEAFF.